The T cell receptor (beta chain) under discussion was sequenced for a study of blood T cell repertoires in COVID-19. In the original processing: Nucleated cell counts were estimated from reference gene primer amplification. Here immunoSEQ multiplex PCR was the method, and the copy in TCRdb shows in-frame clones only, minus some. Clone size and the V and J calls come from that table; the DNA yielded D and trimming. The table records 150,000 to 200,000 clones, around 90% of them present only once. Participants, roughly 18 to 90 years old, spanned around 26 US areas. Participants reported their clinical history, and cohort assignment relied on those reports. For recovered donors of Cohort 3, there were two negative PCRs, clearance, or symptom resolution. The receptor was isolated from a woman aged 25 to 39 who had recovered from COVID-19. The sequenced sample consisted of PBMCs or T cells enriched from blood (not recorded which).

CDR3 sequence: CASGAGVYNEQFF. The CDR3 DNA sequence: TGTGCCAGCGGGGCGGGGGTCTACAATGAGCAGTTCTTC. The chain recombines TRBV5-4 with TRBJ2-1; TRBD2 aligns across 7 bases. This CDR3 has 13 residues. J gave up 3 bases and V 7 bases, and 4 bases lay outside the gene matches. Germline CDR1 and CDR2: SGHNT and YYREEE (reference sequence).